What follows describes a single T cell receptor beta chain. Methods used by the authors: Estimates of nucleated cell counts were drawn from the amplification of reference gene primers. TCRdb's copy holds only in-frame clones and misses some; the assay was immunoSEQ multiplex PCR. That table gives V, J and clone size, and the DNA gave D and trimming. The data hold around 130,000 clones, with around 86% observed a single time. The data are from a study of blood T cell repertoires in COVID-19. Study in general: Acute and convalescent COVID-19 specimens originated in the United States, Italy and Spain. T cells, B-cell-depleted T cells, or PBMCs supplied cDNA or gDNA.

Germline V lookup: CDR1 SGHTA, CDR2 FQGNSA. CDR3 length: 14 amino acids. V lost 5 bases, J lost 4 bases, and 14 bases lay in between. Material for sequencing was peripheral blood. The genes are TRBV7-2 and TRBJ1-1; D gene ambiguous. The sequence was collected from a man aged 35 to 55 with active or convalescent COVID-19. The DNA of the CDR3 is TGTGCCAGCAGCCCCCAATCCCGGGGCACTGAAGCTTTCTTT. Translated, it gives CASSPQSRGTEAFF.